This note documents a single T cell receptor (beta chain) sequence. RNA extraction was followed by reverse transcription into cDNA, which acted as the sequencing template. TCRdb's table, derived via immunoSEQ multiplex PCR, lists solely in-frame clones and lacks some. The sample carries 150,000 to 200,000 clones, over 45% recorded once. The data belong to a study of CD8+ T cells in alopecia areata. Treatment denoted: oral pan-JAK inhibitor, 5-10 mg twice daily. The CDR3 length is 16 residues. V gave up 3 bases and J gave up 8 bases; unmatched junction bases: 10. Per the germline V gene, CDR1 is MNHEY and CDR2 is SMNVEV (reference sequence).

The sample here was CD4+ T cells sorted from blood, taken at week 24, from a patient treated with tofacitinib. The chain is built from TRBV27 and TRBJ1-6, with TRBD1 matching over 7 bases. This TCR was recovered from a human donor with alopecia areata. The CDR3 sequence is CASSLRTGLIYSPLHF. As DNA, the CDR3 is TGTGCCAGCAGTTTGAGGACAGGCTTAATTTATTCACCCCTCCACTTT.